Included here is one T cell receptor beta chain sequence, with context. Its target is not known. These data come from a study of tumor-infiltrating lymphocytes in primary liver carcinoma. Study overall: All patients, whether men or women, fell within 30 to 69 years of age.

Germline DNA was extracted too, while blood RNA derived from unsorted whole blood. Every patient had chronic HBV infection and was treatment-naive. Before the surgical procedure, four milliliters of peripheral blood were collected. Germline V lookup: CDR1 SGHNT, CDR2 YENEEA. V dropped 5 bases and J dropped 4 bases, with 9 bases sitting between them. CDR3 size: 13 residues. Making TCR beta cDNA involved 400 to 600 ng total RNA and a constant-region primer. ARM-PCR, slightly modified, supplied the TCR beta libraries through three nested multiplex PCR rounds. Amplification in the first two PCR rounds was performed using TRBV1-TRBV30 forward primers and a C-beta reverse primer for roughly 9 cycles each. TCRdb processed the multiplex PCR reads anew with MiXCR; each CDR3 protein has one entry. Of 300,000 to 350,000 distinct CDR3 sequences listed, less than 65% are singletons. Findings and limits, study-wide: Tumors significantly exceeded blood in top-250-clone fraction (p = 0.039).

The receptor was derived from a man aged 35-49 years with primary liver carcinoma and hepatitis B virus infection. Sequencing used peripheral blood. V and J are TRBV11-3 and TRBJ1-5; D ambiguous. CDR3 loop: CASSIQGNQPQHF. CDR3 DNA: TGTGCCAGCAGCATACAAGGGAATCAGCCCCAGCATTTT. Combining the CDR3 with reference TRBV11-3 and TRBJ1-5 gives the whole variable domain EAGVVQSPRYKIIEKKQPVAFWCNPISGHNTLYWYLQNLGQGPELLIRYENEEAVDDSQLPKDRFSAERLKGVDSTLKIQPAELGDSAVYLCASSIQGNQPQHFGDGTRLSIL.